The 14 T cell receptor beta chains listed next were all sequenced from one sample in a study of blood T cell repertoires in COVID-19. The table came from immunoSEQ multiplex PCR; TCRdb's copy has only in-frame clones and leaves some out. This table has 55,000 to 85,000 clones, 88% appearing once. Material: peripheral blood. The receptors here all came from a human donor in a cohort sampled during active COVID-19.

The chain carries TRBV18 and TRBJ2-1, with TRBD2 matching 7 bases. The V segment lost 6 bases and the J segment 4 bases; nucleotides outside the gene matches: 6. Germline-derived CDR1 and CDR2 are KGHSH and LQKENI. This CDR3 has 14 residues. DNA of the CDR3: TGTGCCAGCTCCCAGGGACTACGTTACAATGAGCAGTTCTTC. Its protein product is CASSQGLRYNEQFF.

CDR3 loop: CAWSPGKIPSSYNSPLHF. The CDR3 DNA sequence: TGTGCCTGGAGTCCGGGAAAAATCCCGAGCTCCTATAATTCACCCCTCCACTTT. This chain connects TRBV30 to TRBJ1-6; D not resolved. There are 18 residues in the CDR3. The germline CDR1 and CDR2 sequences are GTSNPN and SVGIG (reference sequence). The V end lost 2 bases, the J end lost 0 bases, and 17 bases lay between the germline ends.

This clone came up once. This sequence joins TRBV19 and TRBJ1-5; D possibly corresponds to TRBD1 (5 bases). Germline V gives CDR1 LNHDA, CDR2 SQIVND (reference sequence). V was trimmed by 4 bases and J by 7 bases, leaving 11 bases between them. The CDR3 totals 13 residues. CDR3 coding DNA: TGTGCCAGTAGTACACAGAAGGGGCAGCCCCAGCATTTT. Its translation: CASSTQKGQPQHF.

This clone was found once. The gene calls are TRBV19 and TRBJ1-1; D possibly corresponds to TRBD1 (5 bases). V gave up 4 bases and J gave up 6 bases, with 12 bases separating them. This CDR3 has 13 amino acids. Germline V lookup: CDR1 LNHDA, CDR2 SQIVND (reference sequence). DNA for the CDR3: TGTGCCAGTAGTACCGTGGGGGGAGCTGAAGCTTTCTTT. Its protein is CASSTVGGAEAFF.

The chain is built from TRBV11-2 and TRBJ2-3, with D perhaps matching TRBD1 (6 bases). V gave up 4 bases and J gave up 2 bases, with 22 bases separating them. Germline V gene data show CDR1 as SGHAT and CDR2 as FQNNGV. The CDR3 totals 18 residues. CDR3 coding DNA: TGTGCCAGCAGCTCGACCACCTTACGACAGGACCCCACAGATACGCAGTATTTT. Its translation is CASSSTTLRQDPTDTQYF.

The rearrangement uses TRBV29-1 and TRBJ1-2; 12 bases map to TRBD1. V trimming: 1 base; J trimming: 8 bases; junction bases outside the gene matches: 8. The germline V gene encodes CDR1 SQVTM and CDR2 ANQGSEA. The CDR3 extends over 15 amino acids. The CDR3: CSVEVTGTGGRGYTF. The CDR3 coding sequence is TGCAGCGTTGAAGTGACCGGGACAGGGGGCAGGGGCTACACCTTC. Full variable domain (remainder filled in from reference TRBV29-1 and TRBJ1-2): SAVISQKPSRDICQRGTSLTIQCQVDSQVTMMFWYRQQPGQSLTLIATANQGSEATYESGFVIDKFPISRPNLTFSTLTVSNMSPEDSSIYLCSVEVTGTGGRGYTFGSGTRLTVV.

This clone was detected once. This chain uses TRBV7-9 with TRBJ2-1; 8 positions agree with TRBD1. With 6 bases clipped from V and 8 bases from J, the junction kept 6 bases outside the gene matches. The germline CDR1 and CDR2 sequences are SEHNR and FQNEAQ (reference sequence). There are 13 residues in the CDR3. CDR3 protein: CASRDRGIDEQFF. CDR3 nucleotide sequence: TGTGCCAGCAGAGACAGGGGCATCGATGAGCAGTTCTTC. The full variable domain, in which reference TRBV7-9 and TRBJ2-1 provide the parts outside the CDR3, is DTGVSQNPRHKITKRGQNVTFRCDPISEHNRLYWYRQTLGQGPEFLTYFQNEAQLEKSRLLSDRFSAERPKGSFSTLEIQRTEQGDSAMYLCASRDRGIDEQFFGPGTRLTVL.

V usage is TRBV5-4 and J usage is TRBJ2-1; TRBD1 is a possible D gene (6 bases). Deletions cut 4 bases from V and 7 bases from J, with 15 bases between. Germline V CDR1 and CDR2: SGHNT, YYREEE (reference sequence). The CDR3 has 14 residues. CDR3 loop: CASSPGGGRNEQFF. As DNA, the CDR3 is TGTGCCAGCAGCCCTGGTGGGGGCCGAAATGAGCAGTTCTTC.

The gene calls are TRBV3-1 (or the pseudogene TRBV3-2) and TRBJ2-1, with D perhaps TRBD2 (8 bases). Germline lookup yields CDR1 LGHDT and CDR2 YNNKEL (reference sequence). The CDR3 extends over 17 amino acids. Trimming pared 3 bases from V and 3 bases from J, leaving 18 bases between. CDR3 sequence reads: CASSHRRGREDYNEQFF. The CDR3 DNA reads TGTGCCAGCAGCCATAGGAGGGGGCGGGAGGACTACAATGAGCAGTTCTTC.

The chain employs TRBV19 and TRBJ2-1, with 7 bases matching TRBD2. Unmatched junction bases numbered 1, after V lost 0 bases and J lost 5 bases. Germline-derived CDR1 and CDR2 are LNHDA and SQIVND (reference sequence). The length of the CDR3 is 14 residues. The CDR3 sequence: CASSIEGGNNEQFF. CDR3 DNA: TGTGCCAGTAGTATAGAGGGAGGGAACAATGAGCAGTTCTTC.

The gene calls are TRBV19 and TRBJ1-1; D gene uncertain. The germline V gene encodes CDR1 LNHDA and CDR2 SQIVND (reference sequence). V was trimmed by 5 bases and J by 0 bases, leaving 10 bases between them. The CDR3 spans 14 residues. The CDR3 loop reads CASSGGLMNTEAFF. CDR3 DNA sequence: TGTGCCAGTAGTGGCGGACTCATGAACACTGAAGCTTTCTTT.

V is TRBV5-6 and J is TRBJ1-1; D gene unclear. Germline assignment: CDR1 SGHDT and CDR2 YYEEEE. V lost 5 bases, J lost 3 bases, and 11 bases lay in between. There are 13 residues in the CDR3. In DNA, the CDR3 is TGTGCCAGCAGTTCAGTGCAGGACACTGAAGCTTTCTTT. It translates to CASSSVQDTEAFF.

This clone was seen once. The chain carries TRBV6-5 and TRBJ2-7, with D perhaps matching TRBD2 (6 bases). This CDR3 contains 14 residues. Germline loops: CDR1 MNHEY, CDR2 SVGAGI. V lost 6 bases, J lost 3 bases, and 15 bases lay in between. The CDR3 nucleotides read TGTGCCAGCAGCGCCGGAGGGCCGGTCTACGAGCAGTACTTC. It yields the protein CASSAGGPVYEQYF.

V and J are TRBV19 and TRBJ2-1; 15 nucleotides agree with TRBD2. CDR1 is LNHDA, CDR2 SQIVND, per germline (reference sequence). This CDR3 region has 18 residues. V gave up 2 bases and J gave up 8 bases; unmatched junction bases: 10. Here the CDR3 reads CASSILGEGLAGGDEQFF. CDR3 sequence (DNA): TGTGCCAGTAGTATATTGGGGGAAGGACTAGCGGGAGGGGATGAGCAGTTCTTC.